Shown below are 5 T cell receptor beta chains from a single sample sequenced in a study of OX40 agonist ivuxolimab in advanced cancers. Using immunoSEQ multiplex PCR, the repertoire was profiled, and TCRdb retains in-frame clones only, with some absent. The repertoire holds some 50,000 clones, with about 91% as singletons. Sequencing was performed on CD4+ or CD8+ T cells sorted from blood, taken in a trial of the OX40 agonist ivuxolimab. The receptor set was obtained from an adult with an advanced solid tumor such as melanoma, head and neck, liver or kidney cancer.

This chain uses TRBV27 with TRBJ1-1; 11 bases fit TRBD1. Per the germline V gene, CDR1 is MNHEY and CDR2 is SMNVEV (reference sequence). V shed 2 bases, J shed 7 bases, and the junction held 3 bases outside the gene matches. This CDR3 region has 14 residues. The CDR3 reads CASSLGQGAGEAFF. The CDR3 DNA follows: TGTGCCAGCAGTTTAGGACAGGGGGCTGGTGAAGCTTTCTTT.

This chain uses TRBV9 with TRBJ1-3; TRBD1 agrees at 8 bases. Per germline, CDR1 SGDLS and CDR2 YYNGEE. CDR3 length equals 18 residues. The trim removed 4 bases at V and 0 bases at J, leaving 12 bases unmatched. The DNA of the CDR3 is TGTGCCAGCAGCCCCCGATACGGGGACAGGCTCTCTGGAAACACCATATATTTT. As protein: CASSPRYGDRLSGNTIYF.

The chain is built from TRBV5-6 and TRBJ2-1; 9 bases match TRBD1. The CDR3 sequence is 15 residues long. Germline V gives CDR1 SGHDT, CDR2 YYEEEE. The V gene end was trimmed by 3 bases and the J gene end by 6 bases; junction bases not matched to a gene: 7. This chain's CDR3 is CASSSPGQGFNEQFF. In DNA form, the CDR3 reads TGTGCCAGCAGCTCTCCGGGACAGGGATTCAATGAGCAGTTCTTC.

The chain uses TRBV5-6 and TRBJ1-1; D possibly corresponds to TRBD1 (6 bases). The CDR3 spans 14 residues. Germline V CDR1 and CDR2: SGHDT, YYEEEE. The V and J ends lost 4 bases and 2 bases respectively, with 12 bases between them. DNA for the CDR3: TGTGCCAGCAGCCCCGGACAGAGAAACACTGAAGCTTTCTTT. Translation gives CASSPGQRNTEAFF. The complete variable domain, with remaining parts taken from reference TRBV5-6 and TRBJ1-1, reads DAGVTQSPTHLIKTRGQQVTLRCSPKSGHDTVSWYQQALGQGPQFIFQYYEEEERQRGNFPDRFSGHQFPNYSSELNVNALLLGDSALYLCASSPGQRNTEAFFGQGTRLTVV.

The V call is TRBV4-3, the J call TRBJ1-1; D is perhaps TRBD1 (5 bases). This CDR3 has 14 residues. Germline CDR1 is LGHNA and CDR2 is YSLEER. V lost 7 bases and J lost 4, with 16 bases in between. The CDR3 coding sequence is TGCGCCAGCACCTCGGCGGGTGGGGGCACTGAAGCTTTCTTT. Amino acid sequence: CASTSAGGGTEAFF.